What follows describes a single T cell receptor (beta chain). Antigen unknown. Sequencing was performed with immunoSEQ multiplex PCR; in TCRdb, only in-frame clones are kept and a portion is missing. This sample yields over a thousand clones, of which approximately 24% are seen a single time; approximately 11% belongs to the top ten. Treatment meaning: randomized to nivolumab then ipilimumab (arm A) or the reverse (arm B). The data originate from a study of sequential checkpoint blockade in melanoma. Study details: TCRbeta immunosequencing was performed on DNA from roughly 90 pretreatment melanoma tumor samples.

Germline CDR1 is SQVTM and CDR2 is ANQGSEA. The CDR3 has 16 amino acids. Trimming removed 6 bases from V and 2 bases from J; junction bases left unmatched: 14. Whole-study results and caveats: For nivolumab-first patients, baseline tumor clonality was associated with response. PD-L1 staining and CD8+ counts, not mutational load, tracked tumor T-cell clonality. Patients with week-13 increases in T-cell fraction and clonality benefited about 30 times more often.

The chain has TRBV29-1 and TRBJ2-5; 8 bases match TRBD1. The receptor comes from a human donor with melanoma. The specimen was tumor tissue (inferred from file names), collected from a patient given nivolumab and ipilimumab in sequence. This CDR3 reads CSVYPTNRGRQETQYF. As DNA, the CDR3 is TGCAGCGTGTACCCCACAAACAGGGGGAGACAAGAGACCCAGTACTTC.